This passage covers 21 T cell receptor beta chains from one sample sequenced in a study of identical twins. Using its own MiXCR run on the 5' RACE reads, TCRdb lists one record per CDR3 protein. The repertoire includes roughly 260,000 distinct CDR3 sequences, over 13% of them detected once, and 8.8% sits in the top ten. The sequencing input was memory (CD45RO+) T cells sorted from blood. The source is a woman younger than 30 in good health.

This clonotype was counted between two and nine times. CDR3 region: CASSGTSGLQYF. The CDR3, as DNA: TGTGCCAGCAGCGGGACTAGCGGCCTTCAGTACTTC. The rearrangement joins TRBV3-1 to TRBJ2-4; TRBD2 agrees at 11 bases. The CDR3 consists of 12 residues. Trimming took 5 bases from V and 11 from J; bases not matched to a gene: 2. Germline values: CDR1 LGHDT, CDR2 YNNKEL (reference sequence).

The chain carries TRBV2 and TRBJ2-4; D might be TRBD1 (6 bases). Germline lookup yields CDR1 SNHLY and CDR2 FYNNEI. The CDR3 consists of 14 residues. V lost 6 bases to trimming and J lost 2 bases, with 11 bases between them. The CDR3 here is CASRMDSSKNIQYF. The CDR3 region has the DNA TGTGCCAGCAGAATGGACAGCTCCAAAAACATTCAGTACTTC.

This clonotype was observed once. In nucleotides, the CDR3 is TGTGCCAGCAGTTACGGCATATCTGGAAACACCATATATTTT. It yields the protein CASSYGISGNTIYF. This chain uses TRBV6-5 with TRBJ1-3; D ambiguous. The CDR3 totals 14 residues. CDR1 is MNHEY and CDR2 is SVGAGI in the germline V gene. Trimming removed 2 bases at V and 1 base at J, with 6 bases between.

This clonotype was picked up many times. The genes are TRBV7-2 and TRBJ2-1; 8 nucleotides agree with TRBD2. V shed 2 bases, J shed 6 bases, and the junction held 6 bases outside the gene matches. This CDR3 has 15 amino acids. Germline CDR1 is SGHTA and CDR2 is FQGNSA. CDR3 coding DNA: TGTGCCAGCAGCTTAAAGGCGGGAGGAGGCAATGAGCAGTTCTTC. Residues: CASSLKAGGGNEQFF.

This clonotype was counted a few times. DNA of the CDR3: TGTGCCAGCAGCTTAGCAGAGAGTGACAGAGGCTACACCTTC. Translating gives CASSLAESDRGYTF. The gene calls are TRBV7-8 and TRBJ1-2; D is possibly TRBD1 (5 bases). The germline V and J ends were trimmed by 0 bases and 8 bases, with 13 bases remaining between them. This CDR3 has 14 amino acids. Germline values: CDR1 SGHVS, CDR2 FQNEAQ.

J is TRBJ2-1 and V is TRBV6-5; 10 nucleotides align to TRBD2. The CDR3 is made up of 17 amino acids. J gave up 1 base and V 4 bases, and 7 bases lay outside the gene matches. Germline V gives CDR1 MNHEY, CDR2 SVGAGI. The CDR3 region has the DNA TGTGCCAGCAGTTCCTTAGCGGGAGGTACGTCCTACAATGAGCAGTTCTTC. The encoded protein is CASSSLAGGTSYNEQFF.

This clonotype was seen more than once but under ten times. J is TRBJ1-4 and V is TRBV12-3 or TRBV12-4; D is uncertain. The V gene lost 3 bases and the J gene lost 0 bases, with 8 bases spanning the gap. The CDR3 runs to 15 residues. CDR3 nucleotide sequence: TGTGCCAGCAGTTTGTCGGTGACAACTAATGAAAAACTGTTTTTT. Translating gives CASSLSVTTNEKLFF.

This clonotype turned up a few times. The rearrangement joins TRBV18 to TRBJ2-1; D is possibly TRBD1 (5 bases). Germline V gene data show CDR1 as KGHSH and CDR2 as LQKENI. V dropped 6 bases and J dropped 0 bases, with 9 bases sitting between them. This CDR3 is built from 14 residues. The CDR3 sequence: CASSPQGSYNEQFF. Written as DNA, the CDR3 is TGTGCCAGCTCTCCCCAGGGCTCCTACAATGAGCAGTTCTTC.

The rearrangement uses TRBV20-1 and TRBJ1-2; the match to TRBD1 covers 9 bases. V lost 0 bases to trimming and J lost 8 bases; unmatched junction nucleotides: 13. There are 16 residues in the CDR3. CDR1 and CDR2 from the germline V gene are DFQATT and SNEGSKA (reference sequence). CDR3 loop: CSARDFSGQGGLGYTF. CDR3 bases: TGCAGTGCTAGAGATTTTTCGGGACAGGGAGGTCTCGGCTACACCTTC.

This chain joins TRBV6-5 and TRBJ1-6, with D perhaps TRBD1 (5 bases). Trimming removed 0 bases at V and 9 bases at J, with 12 bases between. CDR1 is MNHEY and CDR2 is SVGAGI in the germline V gene. The CDR3 has 15 residues. CDR3 region: CASSYSSGFGSPLHF. The CDR3 DNA follows: TGTGCCAGCAGTTACTCTTCAGGGTTCGGTTCACCCCTCCACTTT.

This clonotype was seen a handful of times. The chain combines TRBV27 with TRBJ1-2; D may be TRBD1 (6 bases). V lost 1 base and J lost 8, with 14 bases in between. Germline lookup yields CDR1 MNHEY and CDR2 SMNVEV (reference sequence). This CDR3 has 14 amino acids. The CDR3 loop is CASSLYRGAIGYTF. The CDR3 DNA reads TGTGCCAGCAGTTTATACCGGGGGGCGATAGGCTACACCTTC.

In its sample, this clonotype was seen a few times. This rearrangement joins TRBV11-1 to TRBJ2-2; 9 nucleotides align to TRBD2. The CDR3 has 18 amino acids. In germline, CDR1 is SGHAT, CDR2 FQDESV (reference sequence). V lost 4 bases and J lost 4; bases outside the gene matches: 13. The CDR3, as DNA: TGTGCCAGCAGCTCGCCACGGGCGGGAGGGCCTAGCACCGGGGAGCTGTTTTTT. Translated, it gives CASSSPRAGGPSTGELFF.

The rearrangement uses TRBV3-1 and TRBJ2-3; 7 nucleotides match TRBD2. Trimming took 2 bases from V and 5 from J; bases not matched to a gene: 1. CDR3 size: 13 residues. Germline V gene lookup returns CDR1 LGHDT and CDR2 YNNKEL (reference sequence). CDR3 nucleotides: TGTGCCAGCAGCCAATCGGGGGGAGATACGCAGTATTTT. It translates to CASSQSGGDTQYF.

This clonotype was seen a few times. This sequence joins TRBV12-3 or TRBV12-4 and TRBJ2-5; D not resolved. There are 13 residues in the CDR3. V gave up 4 bases and J gave up 0 bases, with 6 bases separating them. CDR3 sequence: CASSSANQETQYF. CDR3 coding DNA: TGTGCCAGCAGTTCAGCAAACCAAGAGACCCAGTACTTC.

The chain employs TRBV5-1 and TRBJ1-1; TRBD1 is a possible D gene (5 bases). The length of the CDR3 is 11 residues. V lost 5 bases to trimming and J lost 5 bases, with 7 bases between them. Germline assignment: CDR1 SGHRS and CDR2 YFSETQ. The CDR3 bases are TGCGCCAGCAGAGGGGCGACTGAAGCTTTCTTT. This translates into CASRGATEAFF.

The gene calls are TRBV7-2 and TRBJ1-6; D is uncertain. Germline V gives CDR1 SGHTA, CDR2 FQGNSA. The CDR3 runs 14 residues. The ends were cut back, 1 base at V and 10 bases at J, with 11 bases in the middle. The CDR3 DNA reads as TGTGCCAGCAGCTTAGAACGGGTGCGGTCACCCCTCCACTTT. This encodes CASSLERVRSPLHF.

This clonotype was seen a few times. The V and J genes are TRBV4-2 and TRBJ2-7; D may be TRBD1 (8 bases). V lost 0 bases, J lost 7 bases, and 13 bases lay in between. The CDR3 length is 14 residues. Germline V gives CDR1 LGHNA, CDR2 YNFKEQ. CDR3 nucleotide sequence: TGTGCCAGCAGCCAAGAGAACAGGGGGGGAGAGCAGTACTTC. Protein product: CASSQENRGGEQYF.

This clonotype was counted many times. The V and J genes are TRBV7-2 and TRBJ2-1, with D unresolved. Germline CDR1 reads SGHTA; CDR2 reads FQGNSA. V lost 4 bases, J lost 5 bases, and 21 bases lay in between. This CDR3 is 17 amino acids long. Here the CDR3 reads CASSYGGPLGVDNEQFF. The CDR3 nucleotides are TGTGCCAGCAGCTACGGTGGGCCACTCGGAGTGGACAATGAGCAGTTCTTC.

The chain has TRBV5-1 and TRBJ2-5; 15 nucleotides match TRBD2. Germline lookup yields CDR1 SGHRS and CDR2 YFSETQ. After removal of 4 bases from V and 4 bases from J, the junction contained 11 bases not matched to a gene. The CDR3 consists of 18 residues. This CDR3 reads CASSGGLAGGPAGETQYF. In DNA form, the CDR3 reads TGCGCCAGCAGCGGGGGACTAGCGGGGGGCCCAGCCGGAGAGACCCAGTACTTC.

This clonotype was seen once. This chain joins TRBV7-6 and TRBJ2-5, with D uncertain. Trimming left V 5 bases short and J 9 bases short, with 13 bases between. Germline assignment: CDR1 SGHVS and CDR2 FNYEAQ. This CDR3 spans 12 amino acids. CDR3 in amino acids: CASSPINRAQYF. The CDR3 coding sequence is TGTGCCAGCAGCCCCATAAACCGGGCCCAGTACTTC.

This clonotype was seen a few times. The chain is built from TRBV2 and TRBJ2-6; no clear D. Germline CDR1 SNHLY, CDR2 FYNNEI. The CDR3 covers 14 residues. The ends were cut back, 7 bases at V and 1 base at J, with 8 bases in the middle. The CDR3 region has the DNA TGTGCCAGCACCCCCGAGTCTGGGGCCAACGTCCTGACTTTC. It codes for CASTPESGANVLTF.